This record covers a single TCR beta chain. What it binds is unknown. The data were obtained in a study of T cells in Graves' hyperthyroidism and ophthalmopathy. Ophthalmopathy patients all had a Clinical Activity Score of at least 3, a NOSPECS grade of at least 4 and disease under 3 months old. Reasons for excluding patients were uncontrolled infection, other autoimmune disease, pregnancy or lactation. The diagnostic basis comprised clinical symptoms, serum thyroxine and TRAb, thyroid ultrasound and orbital computed tomography. Regions amplified from RNA transcripts were the TCR beta CDR3 regions. During a first-round RT-PCR of the TCR CDR3, the HTBI primer set was used. Each CDR3 protein is one row after TCRdb ran MiXCR on the multiplex PCR reads. The profile covers approximately 690,000 distinct CDR3 sequences, with more than 20% appearing a single time and 34% taken by the ten largest. The V gene lost 5 bases and the J gene lost 5 bases, with 15 bases spanning the gap. This CDR3 has 15 amino acids. CDR1 and CDR2 from the germline V gene are MGHDK and SYGVNS.

General study results and limits: In the blood, most expanded thyroid clonotypes above 0.001 appeared as well.

V gene TRBV25-1 combines with J gene TRBJ1-4, with D possibly being TRBD1 (5 bases). The TCR sequence derives from a man aged 25-45 years with Graves' ophthalmopathy. Source material: blood. CDR3 loop: CASSPGQSRNEKLFF. The CDR3 region has the DNA TGTGCCAGCAGTCCGGGGCAGTCGAGGAATGAAAAACTGTTTTTT.